The 19 T cell receptor beta chains given below trace back to one sample, sequenced in a study of regulatory T cells in long-lasting Graves disease. With iRepertoire HTBI primers and Arm-PCR of CDR3 regions, TCR beta libraries were built. Each CDR3 protein is one row after TCRdb ran MiXCR on the multiplex PCR reads. The data show 200,000 to 250,000 distinct CDR3 sequences, with around a fifth seen just once and about an eighth held by the top ten. As for time point: newly diagnosed GD, antithyroid drugs for less than 3 months. TCR sequences were obtained from RNA taken from PBMCs. This sample was also put to use in a study of T cells in Graves' hyperthyroidism and ophthalmopathy.

Here the sequenced sample was peripheral blood mononuclear cells (PBMCs), taken at new diagnosis, from a patient treated with antithyroid drugs. The receptors were sampled from a woman aged 25-40 years with Graves disease.

This clonotype came up many times. The J gene is TRBJ2-3, the V gene TRBV25-1, with 10 bases aligning to TRBD2. The V segment lost 2 bases and the J segment 6 bases; nucleotides outside the gene matches: 8. In germline, CDR1 is MGHDK, CDR2 SYGVNS. The CDR3 consists of 16 residues. The CDR3 nucleotides read TGTGCCAGCAGTGAAAGCCTTACTAGCGGGGTTGATACGCAGTATTTT. This encodes CASSESLTSGVDTQYF.

There are many counts of this clonotype. V is TRBV28 and J is TRBJ1-2; TRBD1 matches 7 bases. J lost 4 bases, V lost 6 bases, and 11 bases had no gene match. CDR1 is MDHEN, CDR2 SYDVKM, per germline. The CDR3 has 15 residues. The CDR3 protein is CASRLTGVSSYGYTF. The CDR3 nucleotides read TGTGCCAGCAGATTAACAGGGGTTTCGTCCTATGGCTACACCTTC.

The chain links TRBV2 to TRBJ2-3; 15 bases line up with TRBD2. Germline trimming cut 0 bases from V and 1 base from J; bases unmatched to any gene: 2. The CDR3 spans 18 residues. Germline V lookup: CDR1 SNHLY, CDR2 FYNNEI. CDR3 coding DNA: TGTGCCAGCAGTGAAGCGGGACTAGCGGGAGGTCGCACAGATACGCAGTATTTT. It encodes CASSEAGLAGGRTDTQYF.

This clonotype was found a few times. The genes are TRBV28 and TRBJ2-3; 11 bases align to TRBD2. V lost 3 bases and J lost 4; bases outside the gene matches: 6. There are 16 residues in the CDR3. In germline, CDR1 is MDHEN, CDR2 SYDVKM. The CDR3 coding sequence is TGTGCCAGCAGTTTTATAGCGGGAGGGTTGTCAGATACGCAGTATTTT. It translates to CASSFIAGGLSDTQYF.

This clonotype was observed at least ten times. The rearrangement uses TRBV6-1 and TRBJ1-5, with 10 bases identical to TRBD1. CDR1 is MNHNS and CDR2 is SASEGT in the germline V gene. Trimming cost V 5 bases and J 7 bases; bases outside gene matches: 8. CDR3 size: 15 residues. The CDR3 is CASSIHGQGGQPQHF. For the CDR3, the DNA is TGTGCCAGCAGTATTCATGGACAGGGGGGGCAGCCCCAGCATTTT.

This clonotype was found many times. The chain has TRBV11-2 and TRBJ2-3; D call uncertain. The CDR3 extends over 15 amino acids. Trimming took 0 bases from V and 6 from J, leaving 13 bases between them. Germline-derived CDR1 and CDR2 are SGHAT and FQNNGV. The CDR3 nucleotides read TGTGCCAGCAGCTTAGATGATCGGGCCACGGATACGCAGTATTTT. This translates into CASSLDDRATDTQYF.

This clonotype was seen many times. This rearrangement joins TRBV14 to TRBJ1-1, with D hard to call. The germline gives CDR1 SGHDN, CDR2 FVKESK. Trimming took off 0 bases at V and 0 bases at J, with 11 bases between the two ends. This CDR3 contains 16 residues. CDR3 region: CASSQDSGNLNTEAFF. For the CDR3, the DNA is TGTGCCAGCAGCCAAGATTCGGGGAATTTGAACACTGAAGCTTTCTTT. Based on the CDR3 plus reference TRBV14 and TRBJ1-1, the full variable domain is EAGVTQFPSHSVIEKGQTVTLRCDPISGHDNLYWYRRVMGKEIKFLLHFVKESKQDESGMPNNRFLAERTGGTYSTLKVQPAELEDSGVYFCASSQDSGNLNTEAFFGQGTRLTVV.

CDR3 coding DNA: TGTGCCAGCAGCCAATCGCCGGGAAGGTTTGGGAATGAGCAGTTCTTC. This encodes CASSQSPGRFGNEQFF. V and J are TRBV16 and TRBJ2-1, with a weak D call TRBD2 (5 bases). V was cut by 0 bases and J by 7 bases, with 16 bases left in between. Germline assignment: CDR1 KGHSY and CDR2 FQNENV. The CDR3 is 16 residues long.

CDR3 coding DNA: TGTGCCAGCAGCTTAGCGGGGGACAGGGCGAGCGAGACCCAGTACTTC. Protein product: CASSLAGDRASETQYF. This rearrangement joins TRBV7-2 to TRBJ2-5, with 9 bases fitting TRBD1. Germline trimming cut 0 bases from V and 5 bases from J; bases unmatched to any gene: 7. Per the germline V gene, CDR1 is SGHTA and CDR2 is FQGNSA. The CDR3 length is 16 residues.

This clonotype came up many times. The chain carries TRBV5-6 and TRBJ1-1, with a tentative D call TRBD1 (5 bases). CDR3 length equals 12 residues. Looked up from germline, CDR1 is SGHDT and CDR2 is YYEEEE. V was trimmed by 4 bases and J by 8 bases, leaving 12 bases between them. The CDR3 bases are TGTGCCAGCAGCGAAGGGGACGGCGAAGCTTTCTTT. Its translation is CASSEGDGEAFF.

This clonotype was counted at least ten times. V and J are TRBV14 and TRBJ2-5; D uncertain. Trimming shortened V by 5 bases and J by 4 bases, and 14 bases separated the two germline ends. This CDR3 has 14 residues. Per the germline V gene, CDR1 is SGHDN and CDR2 is FVKESK. CDR3 bases: TGTGCCAGCAGCTCAGGCCGGCTAGGAGAGACCCAGTACTTC. It translates to CASSSGRLGETQYF.

This clonotype was detected a few times. A much larger clonotype is one base distant, so this may be a read error. The genes are TRBV11-3 and TRBJ1-2, with 9 nucleotides matching TRBD1. The CDR3 consists of 15 residues. Germline V lookup: CDR1 SGHNT, CDR2 YENEEA. CDR3 amino acids: CASGLDLGQGNGYTF. CDR3 in DNA: TGTGCCAGCGGCTTAGATCTCGGACAGGGGAACGGCTACACCTTC. The whole variable domain, remainder taken from reference TRBV11-3 and TRBJ1-2, is EAGVVQSPRYKIIEKKQPVAFWCNPISGHNTLYWYLQNLGQGPELLIRYENEEAVDDSQLPKDRFSAERLKGVDSTLKIQPAELGDSAVYLCASGLDLGQGNGYTFGSGTRLTVV.

This clonotype showed up many times. The chain employs TRBV20-1 and TRBJ1-5; D is ambiguous. Germline CDR1 and CDR2: DFQATT and SNEGSKA (reference sequence). The ends were cut back, 6 bases at V and 5 bases at J, with 14 bases in the middle. The CDR3 length is 13 residues. The CDR3 spells CSALPDGDQPQHF. The CDR3 DNA is TGCAGTGCACTCCCGGACGGCGATCAGCCCCAGCATTTT.

The V and J genes are TRBV6-1 and TRBJ1-5; no clear D gene. The CDR3 sequence is 13 residues long. Germline-derived CDR1 and CDR2 are MNHNS and SASEGT. The V end was cut by 8 bases, the J end by 7 bases, with 15 bases between. The CDR3 spells CASLAGWNQPQHF. The DNA for the CDR3 is TGTGCCAGCTTAGCGGGTTGGAACCAGCCCCAGCATTTT.

At least ten counts were recorded for this clonotype. The chain recombines TRBV12-3 or TRBV12-4 with TRBJ1-1, with a weak D call TRBD1 (6 bases). V lost 4 bases to trimming and J lost 4 bases, with 13 bases between them. The CDR3 sequence is 14 residues long. The DNA of the CDR3 is TGTGCCAGCAGTTCAAGGGGGTTTTTCACTGAAGCTTTCTTT. The encoded protein is CASSSRGFFTEAFF.

This clonotype was seen repeatedly, ten times or more. V usage is TRBV14 and J usage is TRBJ1-6, with unresolved D. Trimming took 1 base from V and 13 from J, leaving 5 bases between them. Germline CDR1 SGHDN, CDR2 FVKESK. This CDR3 spans 11 amino acids. Here the CDR3 reads CASSQGLPLHF. The CDR3 DNA sequence: TGTGCCAGCAGCCAAGGGTTGCCCCTCCACTTT. The complete variable domain, with remaining parts taken from reference TRBV14 and TRBJ1-6, reads EAGVTQFPSHSVIEKGQTVTLRCDPISGHDNLYWYRRVMGKEIKFLLHFVKESKQDESGMPNNRFLAERTGGTYSTLKVQPAELEDSGVYFCASSQGLPLHFGNGTRLTVT.

This clonotype was seen at least ten times. The CDR3 coding sequence is TGTGCCAGCAGTTTATACCCGGTGGGGATGAACACTGAAGCTTTCTTT. Amino acids: CASSLYPVGMNTEAFF. This chain connects TRBV28 to TRBJ1-1; D gene ambiguous. V was clipped by 1 base and J by 0 bases, with 12 bases between them. This CDR3 contains 16 residues. Germline V gives CDR1 MDHEN, CDR2 SYDVKM.

The chain joins TRBV6-2 or TRBV6-3 to TRBJ2-4; D is unclear. V was cut by 0 bases and J by 0 bases, with 15 bases left in between. CDR3 length equals 18 residues. CDR1 MNHEY and CDR2 SVGEGT come from the germline V gene. Here the CDR3 reads CASSYSSPGAVAKNIQYF. The CDR3 DNA is TGTGCCAGCAGTTACTCGAGTCCCGGCGCAGTAGCCAAAAACATTCAGTACTTC.

There are many counts of this clonotype. The chain carries TRBV27 and TRBJ2-5; D tentatively reads TRBD1 or TRBD2 (5 bases each). The germline CDR1 and CDR2 sequences are MNHEY and SMNVEV (reference sequence). Deletions cut 5 bases from V and 5 bases from J, with 15 bases between. The CDR3 runs 14 residues. CDR3 in amino acids: CASSRLPWGETQYF. The DNA of the CDR3 is TGTGCCAGCAGTCGACTACCTTGGGGGGAGACCCAGTACTTC.